One sample yielded the 30 T cell receptor beta chains listed below, sequenced in a study of T cells in Graves' hyperthyroidism and ophthalmopathy. Researchers took RNA transcripts and amplified the TCR beta CDR3 regions from them. The HTBI primer set drove a first-round RT-PCR of the TCR CDR3. TCRdb redid the calling of the multiplex PCR reads with MiXCR, one entry per CDR3 protein. The top ten hold around 44% of the sample, which has 480,000 or so distinct CDR3 sequences, approximately 48% seen once. Input material: peripheral blood or thyroid tissue (not recorded which). These receptors all come from an adult woman with Graves' disease, either hyperthyroidism or ophthalmopathy (not recorded which).

The sample holds many counts of this clonotype. The genes are TRBV12-3 or TRBV12-4 and TRBJ1-1, with D tentatively TRBD1 (6 bases). The CDR3 runs to 16 residues. V lost 2 bases and J 1 base, leaving 14 bases between the germline ends. The CDR3 spells CASSLLIGGRNTEAFF. Here the CDR3 DNA reads TGTGCCAGCAGTTTACTGATAGGGGGGAGGAACACTGAAGCTTTCTTT.

In regard to this clonotype: The final CDR3 position lacks the conserved phenylalanine or tryptophan, pointing to a likely read error. The chain joins TRBV28 to TRBJ1-1; 10 positions agree with TRBD1. Per the germline V gene, CDR1 is MDHEN and CDR2 is SYDVKM. J was trimmed by 4 bases and V by 5 bases; bases with no gene match: 7. The CDR3 length is 15 residues. CDR3 in amino acids: CASSPSGQGGTEAFL. The CDR3 coding sequence is TGTGCCAGCAGTCCATCCGGACAGGGGGGCACTGAAGCTTTCCTT.

In regard to this clonotype: This sequence may be a read error, since a much larger clone differs from it by one base. The genes are TRBV3-1 and TRBJ1-1; the D is unclear. The CDR3 spans 12 residues. Per germline, CDR1 LGHDT and CDR2 YNNKEL (reference sequence). The CDR3 DNA reads as TGTGCCGGCAGCCAAATGAACACTGAAGCTTTCTTT. It codes for CAGSQMNTEAFF.

The chain carries TRBV7-8 and TRBJ2-7; 7 bases match TRBD1. The germline CDR1 and CDR2 sequences are SGHVS and FQNEAQ. The J segment lost 2 bases and the V segment lost 6 bases, leaving 10 bases of the junction unmatched. The CDR3 runs 15 residues. In nucleotides, the CDR3 is TGTGCCAGCAGAGAGTTCCCGGGACAGCCCTACGAGCAGTACTTC. It codes for CASREFPGQPYEQYF.

This sequence joins TRBV28 and TRBJ2-5, with 8 bases that match TRBD1. The V segment lost 1 base and the J segment 0 bases; nucleotides outside the gene matches: 4. There are 16 residues in the CDR3. In germline, CDR1 is MDHEN, CDR2 SYDVKM. The CDR3 reads CASSLFTGGHQETQYF. The CDR3 DNA follows: TGTGCCAGCAGTTTATTTACAGGGGGACACCAAGAGACCCAGTACTTC.

The rearrangement uses TRBV7-2 and TRBJ1-5; TRBD1 might be the D (6 bases). This CDR3 contains 13 residues. Germline CDR1 reads SGHTA; CDR2 reads FQGNSA. V lost 5 bases and J 13 bases, leaving 18 bases between the germline ends. Written as DNA, the CDR3 is TGTGCCAGCAGCCGTAGACAGGTTGGCAATCAGCATTTT. Its translation: CASSRRQVGNQHF.

This clonotype was recorded a few times. This may stem from a read error, because a much larger clone lies one nucleotide away. The chain links TRBV10-2 to TRBJ2-7; D may match TRBD1 or TRBD2 (5 bases each). This CDR3 has 14 residues. Per the germline V gene, CDR1 is WSHSY and CDR2 is SAAADI. CDR3 coding DNA: TGCGCCGGCAGTGAGGGGCGCCTGACCTACGAGCAGTACTTC. It yields the protein CAGSEGRLTYEQYF.

This clonotype appeared a few times. This chain links TRBV7-8 with TRBJ2-7; 7 bases match TRBD2. The germline V gene has CDR1 SGHVS and CDR2 FQNEAQ. V dropped 8 bases and J dropped 6; count of bases not matched to a gene: 4. CDR3 size: 11 residues. CDR3 in amino acids: CASAGGGEQYF. CDR3 nucleotide sequence: TGTGCCAGCGCGGGCGGGGGCGAGCAGTACTTC.

This rearrangement joins TRBV28 to TRBJ2-7; perhaps TRBD2 as D (6 bases). The CDR3 totals 13 residues. Germline V gene sequence: CDR1 MDHEN, CDR2 SYDVKM. The V end was cut by 11 bases, the J end by 2 bases, with 16 bases between. In nucleotides, the CDR3 is TGTGCCTTTCTCGGCGGGATCCCCTACGAGCAGTACTTC. This sequence encodes CAFLGGIPYEQYF.

With regard to this clonotype: At one boundary the junction diverges from the germline segment, which might be a read error. This chain joins TRBV29-1 and TRBJ1-4; unclear D gene. The CDR3 is 13 amino acids. Germline V gives CDR1 SQVTM, CDR2 ANQGSEA. The CDR3 here is CASSFRRGEKLFF. The CDR3 DNA reads as TGTGCCAGCAGCTTCCGTCGGGGTGAAAAACTGTTTTTT.

Only a few counts were recorded for this clonotype. The chain combines TRBV10-3 with TRBJ1-1; possibly TRBD1 for D (5 bases). The CDR3 consists of 15 residues. The V end lost 10 bases, the J end lost 5 bases, and 23 bases lay between the germline ends. Germline V gives CDR1 ENHRY, CDR2 SYGVKD. CDR3 nucleotides: TGTGCCAGCCTAATCCGGTGGGGGTCGAATACTGAAGCTTTCTTT. Encoded protein: CASLIRWGSNTEAFF.

This chain links TRBV12-3 or TRBV12-4 with TRBJ1-5; D not resolved. Trimming left V 3 bases short and J 6 bases short, with 12 bases between. This CDR3 spans 14 amino acids. CDR3 sequence: CASSFGGVGQPQHF. As DNA, the CDR3 is TGTGCCAGCAGTTTTGGAGGTGTGGGTCAGCCCCAGCATTTT.

This chain joins TRBV24-1 and TRBJ2-5; tentatively, D is TRBD2 (5 bases). The V end was cut by 5 bases, the J end by 0 bases, with 15 bases between. This CDR3 is built from 16 residues. From germline, CDR1 is KGHDR and CDR2 SFDVKD. The CDR3 region is CATSAATREYQETQYF. CDR3 in DNA: TGTGCCACCAGTGCCGCGACAAGGGAGTACCAAGAGACCCAGTACTTC.

Concerning this clonotype: It may be a read error: a sequence one base away is much more abundant. V gene TRBV12-3 or TRBV12-4 combines with J gene TRBJ1-1; a weak D match, TRBD1 (6 bases). The CDR3 runs to 14 residues. Trimming shortened V by 1 base and J by 5 bases, and 11 bases separated the two germline ends. CDR3 sequence reads: CASSLVQGMTEAFF. CDR3 DNA: TGTGCCAGCAGTTTAGTCCAGGGGATGACTGAAGCTTTCTTT.

This clonotype was observed many times. This chain joins TRBV29-1 and TRBJ1-3; TRBD1 aligns across 12 bases. The germline gives CDR1 SQVTM, CDR2 ANQGSEA. The CDR3 contains 14 residues. The V segment lost 6 bases and the J segment 3 bases; nucleotides outside the gene matches: 3. The CDR3 region is CSVGTGGDGNTIYF. CDR3 bases: TGCAGCGTCGGGACAGGGGGCGATGGAAACACCATATATTTT.

This clonotype was found once. This chain uses TRBV18 with TRBJ1-1, with D unresolved. Between the trimmed V and J ends, which lost 3 bases and 6 bases, there was a span of 8 bases. The CDR3 has 12 residues. Germline CDR1 reads KGHSH; CDR2 reads LQKENI. CDR3 residues: CASSPPSPEAFF. The DNA for the CDR3 is TGTGCCAGCTCACCTCCTAGCCCTGAAGCTTTCTTT.

This clonotype was recorded many times. The J gene is TRBJ1-1, the V gene TRBV11-2; D call uncertain. The CDR3 sequence is 12 residues long. From germline, CDR1 is SGHAT and CDR2 FQNNGV. The germline V and J ends were trimmed by 5 bases and 5 bases, with 9 bases remaining between them. The chain's CDR3 is CASSHGGTEAFF. DNA for the CDR3: TGTGCCAGCAGCCATGGCGGTACTGAAGCTTTCTTT.

V and J are TRBV7-2 and TRBJ2-7, with 10 nucleotides matching TRBD2. With V trimmed by 5 bases and J by 1 base, 11 bases remained unmatched. Germline V gives CDR1 SGHTA, CDR2 FQGNSA. CDR3 length: 17 amino acids. The CDR3, as DNA: TGTGCCAGCAGCCCTAGACTAGCGGGTCTAGCTTCCTACGAGCAGTACTTC. It is translated as CASSPRLAGLASYEQYF.

Concerning this clonotype itself: A read error may account for a junction end that differs from germline. V gene TRBV7-2 combines with J gene TRBJ1-1; tentatively, D is TRBD1 (5 bases). The length of the CDR3 is 14 residues. CDR1 and CDR2 (germline): SGHTA, FQGNSA. The CDR3 coding sequence is TGTGCCAGCAGCACTAAGGGGCCTCGCAATGAAGCTTCCTTT. Translated: CASSTKGPRNEASF.

V usage is TRBV29-1 and J usage is TRBJ1-1; D is undetermined. CDR3 length: 12 residues. Trimming took off 4 bases at V and 0 bases at J, with 6 bases between the two ends. Germline V lookup: CDR1 SQVTM, CDR2 ANQGSEA. DNA for the CDR3: TGCAGCGTTGTAGCGGTGAACACTGAAGCTTTCTTT. Its translation: CSVVAVNTEAFF.

This clonotype was found once. The rearrangement links TRBV7-9 to TRBJ2-6; possibly TRBD1 or TRBD2 for D (5 bases each). The germline CDR1 and CDR2 sequences are SEHNR and FQNEAQ (reference sequence). V was trimmed by 4 bases and J by 0 bases, leaving 7 bases between them. The CDR3 runs to 15 residues. The CDR3 spells CASSSGPSGANVLTF. DNA for the CDR3: TGTGCCAGCAGCTCGGGACCCTCTGGGGCCAACGTCCTGACTTTC.

About this clonotype itself: Possible read error: a much larger clone is one base away. The chain employs TRBV12-3 or TRBV12-4 and TRBJ2-7, with D possibly being TRBD1 (6 bases). V was cut by 4 bases and J by 1 base, with 8 bases left in between. The length of the CDR3 is 13 residues. CDR3 protein: CASSWTASYEQYF. DNA for the CDR3: TGTGCCAGCAGTTGGACAGCTTCCTACGAGCAGTACTTC.

This clonotype was detected ten times or more. The chain carries TRBV2 and TRBJ2-7, with a possible D match to TRBD1 (6 bases). The CDR3 totals 13 residues. Germline V gene lookup returns CDR1 SNHLY and CDR2 FYNNEI. Trimming pared 6 bases from V and 3 bases from J, leaving 12 bases between. CDR3 sequence: CASRATGIYEQYF. DNA of the CDR3: TGTGCCAGCAGGGCCACAGGGATCTACGAGCAGTACTTC.

This chain uses TRBV28 with TRBJ2-2, with a weak D call TRBD1 (5 bases). Germline CDR1 reads MDHEN; CDR2 reads SYDVKM. The V end lost 6 bases, the J end lost 8 bases, and 13 bases lay between the germline ends. CDR3 length: 13 amino acids. CDR3 in DNA: TGTGCCAGCAGCCAAGGGGTGAGAGGGGAGCTGTTTTTT. The encoded protein is CASSQGVRGELFF.

The genes are TRBV15 and TRBJ2-5; D gene ambiguous. From germline, CDR1 is LNHNV and CDR2 YYDKDF (reference sequence). The V end was cut by 0 bases, the J end by 4 bases, with 3 bases between. The CDR3 sequence is 12 residues long. DNA for the CDR3: TGTGCCACCAGCAGAGACGGAGAGACCCAGTACTTC. This codes for CATSRDGETQYF. The complete variable domain, with remaining parts taken from reference TRBV15 and TRBJ2-5, reads DAMVIQNPRYQVTQFGKPVTLSCSQTLNHNVMYWYQQKSSQAPKLLFHYYDKDFNNEADTPDNFQSRRPNTSFCFLDIRSPGLGDTAMYLCATSRDGETQYFGPGTRLLVL.

V usage is TRBV7-3 and J usage is TRBJ2-7, with D uncertain. CDR3 size: 15 residues. V dropped 0 bases and J dropped 6 bases, with 15 bases sitting between them. CDR1 is SGHTA and CDR2 is FQGTGA in the germline V gene. Written as DNA, the CDR3 is TGTGCCAGCAGCTTAACGATAGCAAGGATGGGCGAGCAGTACTTC. Its translation is CASSLTIARMGEQYF.

The chain combines TRBV10-3 with TRBJ1-5; 7 nucleotides match TRBD1. The CDR3 extends over 17 amino acids. Germline V gives CDR1 ENHRY, CDR2 SYGVKD. Losses at the gene ends were 3 bases for V and 2 bases for J; bases not matched to a gene: 10. The CDR3 DNA follows: TGTGCCATCAGTGACTCCCGACAGGGATTAGGCAATCAGCCCCAGCATTTT. It specifies CAISDSRQGLGNQPQHF.

The chain couples TRBV7-9 to TRBJ1-1, with D uncertain. CDR1 SEHNR and CDR2 FQNEAQ come from the germline V gene (reference sequence). The CDR3 has 15 residues. V was trimmed by 6 bases and J by 0 bases, leaving 14 bases between them. The CDR3 loop reads CASSSHQNLNTEAFF. The CDR3, as DNA: TGTGCCAGCAGTTCCCATCAAAATTTGAACACTGAAGCTTTCTTT.

This clonotype was detected only a few times. This chain connects TRBV7-6 to TRBJ1-1, with 7 positions matching TRBD1. The germline CDR1 and CDR2 sequences are SGHVS and FNYEAQ. V lost 1 base and J lost 3; bases outside the gene matches: 2. This CDR3 has 14 amino acids. CDR3 amino acids: CASSLGDRYTEAFF. The CDR3 DNA follows: TGTGCCAGCAGCTTAGGGGACAGATACACTGAAGCTTTCTTT.

This clonotype has a count of ten or more. V usage is TRBV20-1 and J usage is TRBJ2-7; a weak D match, TRBD2 (6 bases). CDR1 is DFQATT and CDR2 is SNEGSKA in the germline V gene (reference sequence). CDR3 size: 11 residues. Trimming shortened V by 4 bases and J by 6 bases, and 10 bases separated the two germline ends. The CDR3 nucleotides are TGCAGTGCTACGGACGGGGGCGAGCAGTACTTC. Its translation: CSATDGGEQYF.